These T cell receptor beta chains were read from a single sample in a study of vaccination and CD4 T cells after COVID-19. TCRdb independently ran MiXCR on the PCR reads; one entry per CDR3 protein. This table has around 26,000 distinct CDR3 sequences, 40% to 50% appearing once. No antigen is known for these receptors. Sequenced material: CD4+ T cells from blood, cultured in vitro. Every receptor here comes from a human donor who had recovered from COVID-19. Each CDR3 is given with its conserved first and last residue. Fields, in order: D gene, clone size, V gene, J gene, CDR3 DNA, CDR3 protein. The D gene is left open where the match is weak. A clone size is listed for some rows: how often the clone was seen (once, few, many), or a class if it is expanded.

D gene: TRBD1; clone size: NA; V gene: TRBV6-1; J gene: TRBJ1-1; CDR3 DNA: TGTGCCAGCAGGGACAGGGGGCCTACTGAAGCTTTCTTT; CDR3 protein: CASRDRGPTEAFF
D gene: NA; clone size: NA; V gene: TRBV28; J gene: TRBJ2-7; CDR3 DNA: TGTGCCAGCAGTCGGGCCTACGAGCAGTACTTC; CDR3 protein: CASSRAYEQYF
D gene: NA; clone size: NA; V gene: TRBV6-1; J gene: TRBJ2-6; CDR3 DNA: TGTGCCAGCAGACCAGGAGGGGCCGGACCGCAATCTGGGGCCAACGTCCTGACTTTC; CDR3 protein: CASRPGGAGPQSGANVLTF
D gene: NA; clone size: NA; V gene: TRBV7-7; J gene: TRBJ2-2; CDR3 DNA: TGTGCTAGCAGCTTGGATCCAACAGGGCTTAGCACCGGGGAGCTGTTTTTT; CDR3 protein: CASSLDPTGLSTGELFF
D gene: TRBD1; clone size: few; V gene: TRBV19; J gene: TRBJ1-6; CDR3 DNA: TGTGCCAGTAGTACTACAGGGGGCACTTCACCCCTCCACTTT; CDR3 protein: CASSTTGGTSPLHF
D gene: NA; clone size: NA; V gene: TRBV5-1; J gene: TRBJ2-1; CDR3 DNA: TGCGCCAGCAGCTTGGCCGGGACGGGGAACAATGAGCAGTTCTTC; CDR3 protein: CASSLAGTGNNEQFF
D gene: NA; clone size: once; V gene: TRBV6-2/TRBV6-3; J gene: TRBJ2-3; CDR3 DNA: TGTACCAGCCTCCTGAGTGGGGTTCAGTATTTT; CDR3 protein: CTSLLSGVQYF
D gene: NA; clone size: NA; V gene: TRBV5-6; J gene: TRBJ2-4; CDR3 DNA: TGTGCCAGCAGCTTCGGGGACGTAAACATTCAGTACTTC; CDR3 protein: CASSFGDVNIQYF
D gene: NA; clone size: NA; V gene: TRBV4-2; J gene: TRBJ2-5; CDR3 DNA: TGTGCCAGCAGCCCATATGGGGGGGAGACCCAGTACTTC; CDR3 protein: CASSPYGGETQYF
D gene: NA; clone size: NA; V gene: TRBV7-3; J gene: TRBJ2-3; CDR3 DNA: TGTGCCAGCAGCCTAGGCCCGGTGGGGGGGCGAAATACGCAGTATTTT; CDR3 protein: CASSLGPVGGRNTQYF
D gene: TRBD2; clone size: few; V gene: TRBV2; J gene: TRBJ2-5; CDR3 DNA: TGTGCCAGCAGTCGGACTAGCGGGGGGCGGGAGACCCAGTACTTC; CDR3 protein: CASSRTSGGRETQYF
D gene: NA; clone size: few; V gene: TRBV7-9; J gene: TRBJ1-1; CDR3 DNA: TGTGCCAGCAGCTCCCTGGTCCGCCGAGGGAACACTGAAGCTTTCTTT; CDR3 protein: CASSSLVRRGNTEAFF
D gene: NA; clone size: NA; V gene: TRBV20-1; J gene: TRBJ2-1; CDR3 DNA: TGCAGTGCTAGAACCCTGCGGCTGCTATACAATGAGCAGTTCTTC; CDR3 protein: CSARTLRLLYNEQFF
D gene: TRBD1; clone size: NA; V gene: TRBV4-2; J gene: TRBJ1-2; CDR3 DNA: TGTGCCAGCAGCCCCGCCTCATACTTACTTTATGCAGGGGGCTATGGCTACACCTTC; CDR3 protein: CASSPASYLLYAGGYGYTF
D gene: TRBD1; clone size: NA; V gene: TRBV30; J gene: TRBJ1-5; CDR3 DNA: TGTGTTCAAACTCCGGGACAGAGCAATCAGCCCCAGCATTTT; CDR3 protein: CVQTPGQSNQPQHF
D gene: TRBD2; clone size: few; V gene: TRBV2; J gene: TRBJ2-5; CDR3 DNA: TGTGCCAGCAGCGCACTAGCGGCTAGGGGAGAGACCCAGTACTTC; CDR3 protein: CASSALAARGETQYF
D gene: NA; clone size: NA; V gene: TRBV28; J gene: TRBJ1-2; CDR3 DNA: TGTGCCAGCAGTGTTAACTATGGCTACACCTTC; CDR3 protein: CASSVNYGYTF
D gene: NA; clone size: few; V gene: TRBV24-1; J gene: TRBJ1-5; CDR3 DNA: TGTGCCACCAGTGTAAGGGGCGGGAGGCCCCAGCATTTT; CDR3 protein: CATSVRGGRPQHF
D gene: NA; clone size: NA; V gene: TRBV7-2; J gene: TRBJ2-3; CDR3 DNA: TGTGCCAGCAGCGTATTACCCCTCCGGGGTAAGCGGCGCTCTAGCACAGATACGCAGTATTTT; CDR3 protein: CASSVLPLRGKRRSSTDTQYF
D gene: TRBD1; clone size: few; V gene: TRBV19; J gene: TRBJ2-6; CDR3 DNA: TGTGCCAGTAGGCCAGGGGGCTCTGGGGCCAACGTCCTGACTTTC; CDR3 protein: CASRPGGSGANVLTF
D gene: NA; clone size: NA; V gene: TRBV20-1; J gene: TRBJ1-1; CDR3 DNA: TGCAGTGTTCGACTTTGGGCTGAAGCTTTCTTT; CDR3 protein: CSVRLWAEAFF
D gene: NA; clone size: NA; V gene: TRBV6-1; J gene: TRBJ2-7; CDR3 DNA: TGTGCCACCAAGGCCCCAGGGGCTCAGGCGAGAGAGCAGTACTTC; CDR3 protein: CATKAPGAQAREQYF
D gene: NA; clone size: NA; V gene: TRBV7-9; J gene: TRBJ1-1; CDR3 DNA: TGTGCCAGCACCTTAGCAGGGAACACTGAAGCTTTCTTT; CDR3 protein: CASTLAGNTEAFF
D gene: NA; clone size: NA; V gene: TRBV4-1; J gene: TRBJ2-7; CDR3 DNA: TGCGCCAGCAGCCAGCGGCAGGGAACCTTAACCCCCAACGAGCAGTACTTC; CDR3 protein: CASSQRQGTLTPNEQYF